The sequence of this T cell receptor beta chain was determined in a study of blood T cell repertoires in COVID-19. Study context: Donors in the United States, Italy and Spain gave samples during acute or convalescent COVID-19. In each case, the material was cDNA or gDNA derived from T cells, B-cell-depleted T cells, or PBMCs.

The CDR3 consists of 19 residues. V lost 3 bases to trimming and J lost 6 bases; unmatched junction nucleotides: 19. CDR1 and CDR2 (germline): LNHDA, SQIVND (reference sequence). Original processing methods: Counts of nucleated cells, estimated from reference gene primer amplification, were obtained. Only in-frame clones appear in the TCRdb table, and some are missing; sequencing was by immunoSEQ multiplex PCR. Clone size and the V and J calls come from that table; the DNA yielded D and trimming. There are about 250,000 clones in the sample; roughly four fifths occur only once, and approximately 4.5% lies in the top ten. This clone was seen a single time.

This sequence originates from a woman between 65 and 79 years old with acute or convalescent COVID-19. Sequences were obtained from peripheral blood. V usage is TRBV19 and J usage is TRBJ1-4; 7 bases are shared with TRBD1. CDR3 coding DNA: TGTGCCAGTAGTATCAGGGGGGACTCCCGGCTTCGGGGGTATGAAAAACTGTTTTTT. As protein: CASSIRGDSRLRGYEKLFF.